This T cell receptor (beta chain) was recovered during a study of blood T cell repertoires in COVID-19. Study at large: Researchers got acute and convalescent COVID-19 samples from the United States, Italy and Spain.

The data were produced by immunoSEQ multiplex PCR, yet TCRdb's version contains in-frame clones alone and is incomplete. The sample shows 250,000 to 350,000 clones, 90% of them seen only once. The CDR3 contains 14 residues. With 2 bases removed from V and 6 bases from J, the gap between germline ends came to 14 bases. Germline V gene data show CDR1 as LNHDA and CDR2 as SQIVND (reference sequence). The sequence was collected from a woman aged 18-30 years with acute COVID-19. The chain recombines TRBV19 with TRBJ2-7, with D uncertain. The source material was PBMCs or T cells enriched from blood (not recorded which). CDR3 sequence reads: CASSIRTVGSEQYF. DNA of the CDR3: TGTGCCAGTAGTATACGTACAGTTGGGTCCGAGCAGTACTTC. The full variable domain, its missing parts supplied by reference TRBV19 and TRBJ2-7, is DGGITQSPKYLFRKEGQNVTLSCEQNLNHDAMYWYRQDPGQGLRLIYYSQIVNDFQKGDIAEGYSVSREKKESFPLTVTSAQKNPTAFYLCASSIRTVGSEQYFGPGTRLTVT.